The T cell receptor (beta chain) under discussion was sequenced for a study of control samples from healthy donors and cancer patients. V lost 1 base to trimming and J lost 9 bases, with 16 bases between them. The germline gives CDR1 SGHTA, CDR2 FQGNSA. The CDR3 runs to 15 residues. Generated by immunoSEQ multiplex PCR, the TCRdb table keeps only in-frame clones and is missing some. Of about 130,000 clones listed, about 93% were seen once; the top ten hold about 1.5%. The sequenced sample consisted of PBMCs. The chain combines TRBV7-2 with TRBJ2-1, with D unclear. This TCR was recovered from a man in his fifties with head and neck cancer. The DNA for the CDR3 is TGTGCCAGCAGCTTAGGGGTCGGCCCGGGCGGTGAGCAGTTCTTC. Amino acids: CASSLGVGPGGEQFF.